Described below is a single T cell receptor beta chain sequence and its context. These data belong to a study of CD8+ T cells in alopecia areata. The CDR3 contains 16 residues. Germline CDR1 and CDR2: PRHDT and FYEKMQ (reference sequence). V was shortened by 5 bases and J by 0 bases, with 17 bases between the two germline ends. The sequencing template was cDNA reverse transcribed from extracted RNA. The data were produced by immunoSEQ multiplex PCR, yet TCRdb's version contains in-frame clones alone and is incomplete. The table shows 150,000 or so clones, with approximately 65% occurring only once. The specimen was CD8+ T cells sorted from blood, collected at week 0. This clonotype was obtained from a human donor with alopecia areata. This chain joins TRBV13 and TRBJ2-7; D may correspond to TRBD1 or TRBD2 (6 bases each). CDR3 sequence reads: CASSRARRDNSYEQYF. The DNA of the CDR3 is TGTGCCAGCAGCCGAGCTCGGAGGGACAACTCCTACGAGCAGTACTTC.